Each of the 32 T cell receptor beta chains below was sequenced from the same sample in a study of blood T cell repertoires in COVID-19. Using immunoSEQ multiplex PCR, the repertoire was profiled, and TCRdb retains in-frame clones only, with some absent. The sample gives tens of thousands of clones, around 80% of which show up once; about an eighth is in the top ten. The sample consisted of peripheral blood. The receptors derive from a human donor in a cohort sampled during active COVID-19.

This clone appeared a single time. This rearrangement joins TRBV11-3 to TRBJ2-5, with 13 positions matching TRBD2. The ends lost 1 base at V and 3 bases at J; junction bases unmatched: 5. CDR3 length: 17 residues. Germline CDR1 SGHNT, CDR2 YENEEA. The CDR3 nucleotides read TGTGCCAGCAGCTTAGGGTTGGGGACTAGCGGGAAAGAGACCCAGTACTTC. Protein product: CASSLGLGTSGKETQYF.

This clone was detected once. The chain joins TRBV5-6 to TRBJ1-2; 8 bases align to TRBD1. CDR3 length equals 15 residues. Looked up from germline, CDR1 is SGHDT and CDR2 is YYEEEE. With 0 bases clipped from V and 4 bases from J, the junction kept 5 bases outside the gene matches. The CDR3 sequence: CASSLVGQGAYGYTF. The CDR3, as DNA: TGTGCCAGCAGCTTGGTGGGTCAGGGGGCCTATGGCTACACCTTC.

This chain connects TRBV3-1 (or the pseudogene TRBV3-2) to TRBJ1-2, with 7 nucleotides matching TRBD1. This CDR3 is built from 13 residues. V lost 4 bases to trimming and J lost 6 bases; unmatched junction nucleotides: 5. Germline-derived CDR1 and CDR2 are LGHDT and YNNKEL (reference sequence). For the CDR3, the DNA is TGTGCCAGCAGCCCAGGGGGGATTCATGGCTACACCTTC. Its translation is CASSPGGIHGYTF.

This clone was recorded many times. The chain recombines TRBV27 with TRBJ2-2; TRBD2 agrees at 12 bases. The germline V gene encodes CDR1 MNHEY and CDR2 SMNVEV (reference sequence). The J segment lost 2 bases and the V segment lost 5 bases, leaving 12 bases of the junction unmatched. There are 19 residues in the CDR3. Here the CDR3 reads CASSRPPLAGGLNTGELFF. The CDR3 DNA reads as TGTGCCAGCAGTCGCCCCCCACTAGCGGGAGGACTTAACACCGGGGAGCTGTTTTTT.

This chain uses TRBV24-1 with TRBJ1-1; 9 bases match TRBD1. The CDR3 spans 13 residues. Trimming cost V 8 bases and J 4 bases; bases outside gene matches: 4. Germline CDR1 is KGHDR and CDR2 is SFDVKD. In DNA form, the CDR3 reads TGTGCCACCATTAACAGGGGGCTCACTGAAGCTTTCTTT. Translation: CATINRGLTEAFF.

The chain has TRBV11-3 and TRBJ2-3, with 12 bases matching TRBD2. CDR1 is SGHNT, CDR2 YENEEA, per germline. V lost 5 bases, J lost 3 bases, and 6 bases stayed unmatched. This CDR3 has 16 residues. This CDR3 reads CASSIKTSGRTDTQYF. The CDR3 region has the DNA TGTGCCAGCAGCATCAAGACTAGCGGGAGAACAGATACGCAGTATTTT.

The V gene is TRBV6-5, the J gene TRBJ1-3, with TRBD1 identical over 8 bases. The germline gives CDR1 MNHEY, CDR2 SVGAGI. After removal of 6 bases from V and 4 bases from J, the junction contained 2 bases not matched to a gene. CDR3 size: 13 residues. CDR3 amino acids: CASRGTGGNTIYF. The CDR3 DNA reads TGTGCCAGCAGGGGGACAGGAGGAAACACCATATATTTT.

The chain combines TRBV28 with TRBJ2-3, with 10 nucleotides matching TRBD2. This CDR3 spans 13 amino acids. Germline CDR1 is MDHEN and CDR2 is SYDVKM. V lost 6 bases and J lost 6; bases outside the gene matches: 3. For the CDR3, the DNA is TGTGCCAGCAGCCTAGCGGGGGCGGATACGCAGTATTTT. It specifies CASSLAGADTQYF.

The V gene is TRBV5-1, the J gene TRBJ2-3; the D gene is possibly TRBD2 (5 bases). V shed 4 bases and J shed 1 base, with 16 bases lying between them. The CDR3 extends over 16 amino acids. Germline-derived CDR1 and CDR2 are SGHRS and YFSETQ. The CDR3 region has the DNA TGCGCCAGCAGCCCCCCGGGGAGACCCGGCACAGATACGCAGTATTTT. Its translation: CASSPPGRPGTDTQYF.

The gene calls are TRBV7-3 and TRBJ1-5; the D gene is possibly TRBD1 (5 bases). Trimming removed 5 bases from V and 5 bases from J, with 13 bases in between. Per the germline V gene, CDR1 is SGHTA and CDR2 is FQGTGA. The CDR3 is made up of 14 amino acids. This CDR3 is CASSLTPGDQPQHF. In DNA form, the CDR3 reads TGTGCCAGCAGCCTCACCCCGGGGGATCAGCCCCAGCATTTT.

This clone was seen once. The chain links TRBV28 to TRBJ1-5; D unresolved. Trimming cost V 5 bases and J 6 bases, with 14 bases left between them. The CDR3 extends over 14 amino acids. Germline CDR1 is MDHEN and CDR2 is SYDVKM. DNA of the CDR3: TGTGCCAGCAGTCCACCTCGGCGGTCTCAGCCCCAGCATTTT. Its protein is CASSPPRRSQPQHF.

This rearrangement joins TRBV27 to TRBJ1-5; a weak D match, TRBD1 (5 bases). With 6 bases removed from V and 3 bases from J, the gap between germline ends came to 15 bases. There are 15 residues in the CDR3. Germline CDR1 MNHEY, CDR2 SMNVEV (reference sequence). In DNA, the CDR3 is TGTGCCAGCAGCCCACCGGGACTGCACAATCAGCCCCAGCATTTT. This sequence encodes CASSPPGLHNQPQHF.

The rearrangement uses TRBV2 and TRBJ2-6; 8 nucleotides match TRBD1. Germline values: CDR1 SNHLY, CDR2 FYNNEI. The CDR3 extends over 16 amino acids. The J segment lost 0 bases and the V segment lost 4 bases, leaving 2 bases of the junction unmatched. In DNA, the CDR3 is TGTGCCAGCAGTGCTACAGGGGGCTCTGGGGCCAACGTCCTGACTTTC. Amino acids: CASSATGGSGANVLTF.

V is TRBV3-1 (or the pseudogene TRBV3-2) and J is TRBJ2-3; weak D call: TRBD2 (5 bases). Germline V lookup: CDR1 LGHDT, CDR2 YNNKEL (reference sequence). The CDR3 spans 16 residues. Trimming removed 3 bases from V and 4 bases from J, with 17 bases in between. CDR3 region: CASSQTREGRADTQYF. The CDR3 DNA reads TGTGCCAGCAGCCAGACGAGAGAGGGCCGCGCAGATACGCAGTATTTT.

CDR3: CATSQDSLGEQYF. The CDR3 DNA reads as TGTGCCACCAGTCAAGACAGTCTGGGGGAGCAGTACTTC. The chain couples TRBV24-1 to TRBJ2-7; perhaps TRBD1 as D (5 bases). V was trimmed by 6 bases and J by 7 bases, leaving 15 bases between them. The CDR3 is made up of 13 amino acids. Germline V gene lookup returns CDR1 KGHDR and CDR2 SFDVKD.

This clone was seen just once. The chain uses TRBV21-1 and TRBJ2-1; the table's D call, TRBD1, has no DNA check behind it. TRBV21-1 is a listed pseudogene. The CDR3 consists of 19 residues. The CDR3 DNA sequence: TGTGCCAGCAGCCCTCGAGGGGCCCCGGGACAGGACCTATTCGGTGAGCAGTTCTTC. Translating gives CASSPRGAPGQDLFGEQFF.

The chain recombines TRBV7-2 with TRBJ2-4; maybe TRBD2 (5 bases). The ends were cut back, 4 bases at V and 8 bases at J, with 15 bases in the middle. This CDR3 has 14 amino acids. CDR1 is SGHTA, CDR2 FQGNSA, per germline. The CDR3 DNA sequence: TGTGCCAGCAGCTACGGAGGAGTATTGGACATTCAGTACTTC. Amino acid sequence: CASSYGGVLDIQYF.

V is TRBV10-3 and J is TRBJ1-2, with 10 bases identical to TRBD1. The germline CDR1 and CDR2 sequences are ENHRY and SYGVKD. Trimming cost V 8 bases and J 13 bases; bases outside gene matches: 10. The CDR3 loop spans 12 amino acids. CDR3 in amino acids: CAIGGQGGFITF. CDR3 bases: TGTGCCATCGGTGGACAGGGGGGCTTTATCACCTTC.

This chain uses TRBV10-3 with TRBJ1-1; D might be TRBD1 (6 bases). The germline CDR1 and CDR2 sequences are ENHRY and SYGVKD. Trimming shortened V by 11 bases and J by 3 bases, and 28 bases separated the two germline ends. The CDR3 is made up of 17 amino acids. The CDR3 DNA reads as TGTGCCGCCGGCCGGCAGGGGAAGACGTTATCGGACACTGAAGCTTTCTTT. It specifies CAAGRQGKTLSDTEAFF.

V usage is TRBV5-1 and J usage is TRBJ1-4; D gene ambiguous. The germline V gene encodes CDR1 SGHRS and CDR2 YFSETQ. The germline V and J ends were trimmed by 0 bases and 4 bases, with 10 bases remaining between them. This CDR3 comprises 15 residues. The CDR3 DNA sequence: TGCGCCAGCAGCTTGGCCGCAGAAAATAATGAAAAACTGTTTTTT. Amino acid sequence: CASSLAAENNEKLFF.

The chain has TRBV7-9 and TRBJ2-3, with D possibly TRBD1 on 5 matching bases. Germline CDR1 SEHNR, CDR2 FQNEAQ (reference sequence). V was clipped by 8 bases and J by 0 bases, with 12 bases between them. CDR3 length equals 14 residues. The CDR3 spells CASHRSTSTDTQYF. CDR3 coding DNA: TGTGCCAGCCACAGGAGTACTAGCACAGATACGCAGTATTTT.

The chain uses TRBV30 and TRBJ2-4, with TRBD1 matching over 8 bases. The V segment lost 2 bases and the J segment 2 bases; nucleotides outside the gene matches: 5. In germline, CDR1 is GTSNPN, CDR2 SVGIG (reference sequence). The CDR3 has 15 residues. CDR3 residues: CAWSLGRGPKNIQYF. The CDR3 region has the DNA TGTGCCTGGAGTTTGGGCAGGGGGCCCAAAAACATTCAGTACTTC.

The chain employs TRBV6-1 and TRBJ1-1; no firm D call. CDR1 and CDR2 from the germline V gene are MNHNS and SASEGT. The CDR3 covers 13 residues. V lost 2 bases to trimming and J lost 5 bases, with 9 bases between them. CDR3 sequence (DNA): TGTGCCAGCAGTGAAACTGGGCAGACTGAAGCTTTCTTT. It is translated as CASSETGQTEAFF.

V gene TRBV27 combines with J gene TRBJ2-7; 12 positions match TRBD2. The CDR3 is made up of 14 amino acids. V lost 5 bases, J lost 2 bases, and 1 base stayed unmatched. The germline V gene encodes CDR1 MNHEY and CDR2 SMNVEV (reference sequence). CDR3 amino acids: CASSRTSGAYEQYV. CDR3 DNA sequence: TGTGCCAGCAGTCGGACTAGCGGGGCCTACGAGCAGTACGTC.

The chain employs TRBV5-4 and TRBJ2-3, with a possible D match to TRBD2 (5 bases). The CDR3 length is 16 residues. Germline V lookup: CDR1 SGHNT, CDR2 YYREEE (reference sequence). The ends were cut back, 6 bases at V and 0 bases at J, with 17 bases in the middle. DNA of the CDR3: TGTGCCAGCACCAACACCTATCGGGGAAGCACAGATACGCAGTATTTT. Amino acids: CASTNTYRGSTDTQYF.

The V call is TRBV5-4, the J call TRBJ2-6; a possible D gene is TRBD1 (5 bases). V was shortened by 4 bases and J by 2 bases, with 10 bases between the two germline ends. CDR3 size: 15 residues. CDR1 is SGHNT, CDR2 YYREEE, per germline (reference sequence). DNA of the CDR3: TGTGCCAGCAGCCCCAGGGTTGCTGGGGCCAACGTCCTGACTTTC. It codes for CASSPRVAGANVLTF.

This clone showed up just a few times. CDR3: CASSRSAPYEQYF. Here the CDR3 DNA reads TGTGCCAGCAGTCGTAGCGCCCCCTACGAGCAGTACTTC. This sequence joins TRBV7-2 and TRBJ2-7, with D possibly TRBD2 on 5 matching bases. Trimming removed 6 bases from V and 2 bases from J, with 11 bases in between. This CDR3 has 13 residues. Germline-derived CDR1 and CDR2 are SGHTA and FQGNSA. Full variable domain (outside the CDR3, taken from reference TRBV7-2 and TRBJ2-7): GAGVSQSPSNKVTEKGKDVELRCDPISGHTALYWYRQSLGQGLEFLIYFQGNSAPDKSGLPSDRFSAERTGGSVSTLTIQRTQQEDSAVYLCASSRSAPYEQYFGPGTRLTVT.

The V and J genes are TRBV10-3 and TRBJ2-7, with TRBD1 identical over 10 bases. Germline V gene data show CDR1 as ENHRY and CDR2 as SYGVKD. This CDR3 contains 15 residues. With V trimmed by 3 bases and J by 2 bases, 4 bases remained unmatched. The CDR3 spells CAISDMGQGTYEQYF. In nucleotides, the CDR3 is TGTGCCATCAGTGATATGGGACAGGGGACCTACGAGCAGTACTTC.

The CDR3 DNA is TGTGCCAGCAGCCCGAGGGCAGGGGGGTACAATGAGCAGTTCTTC. Its protein is CASSPRAGGYNEQFF. The genes are TRBV11-3 and TRBJ2-1; TRBD1 is a possible D gene (7 bases). This CDR3 is 15 amino acids long. Germline V CDR1 and CDR2: SGHNT, YENEEA. V was trimmed by 5 bases and J by 4 bases, leaving 15 bases between them.

The chain uses TRBV25-1 and TRBJ2-5; 8 nucleotides align to TRBD2. V lost 8 bases and J lost 5; bases outside the gene matches: 10. The CDR3 extends over 14 amino acids. Germline values: CDR1 MGHDK, CDR2 SYGVNS. The CDR3 region has the DNA TGTGCCAGCCAACGGGAGGGGTTCCGGGAGACCCAGTACTTC. Its protein is CASQREGFRETQYF.

The V call is TRBV4-1, the J call TRBJ1-4; TRBD1 might be the D (6 bases). In germline, CDR1 is MGHRA, CDR2 YSYEKL. This CDR3 has 14 residues. V dropped 2 bases and J dropped 8 bases, with 12 bases sitting between them. CDR3 sequence reads: CASSQRGGSEKLFF. DNA for the CDR3: TGCGCCAGCAGCCAAAGGGGGGGTTCGGAAAAACTGTTTTTT.

The chain joins TRBV5-1 to TRBJ2-1; D perhaps matches TRBD1 (6 bases). This CDR3 has 14 amino acids. CDR1 is SGHRS and CDR2 is YFSETQ in the germline V gene. Deletions cut 5 bases from V and 2 bases from J, with 11 bases between. The DNA of the CDR3 is TGCGCCAGCAGGGACGGACAGACCTACAATGAGCAGTTCTTC. Its translation: CASRDGQTYNEQFF.